These 10 T cell receptor beta chains originate from one sample sequenced in a study of cytomegalovirus exposure and HLA in healthy donors. With 60 Vbeta and 13 Jbeta primers, the PCR was carried out. Assay used: immunoSEQ multiplex PCR; TCRdb lists only in-frame clones, some missing. Of about 160,000 clones in the sample, 70% to 80% are singletons; the top ten hold about 4.5%. Source material: PBMCs. These receptors came from a man aged 40-55 years in good health and CMV-seronegative.

This chain links TRBV29-1 with TRBJ1-5, with D unresolved. With 4 bases removed from V and 2 bases from J, the gap between germline ends came to 6 bases. CDR3 length: 12 amino acids. CDR1 is SQVTM, CDR2 ANQGSEA, per germline. CDR3 sequence reads: CSVVDGNQPQHF. The CDR3 DNA is TGCAGCGTTGTAGACGGCAATCAGCCCCAGCATTTT. The full variable domain, in which reference TRBV29-1 and TRBJ1-5 provide the parts outside the CDR3, is SAVISQKPSRDICQRGTSLTIQCQVDSQVTMMFWYRQQPGQSLTLIATANQGSEATYESGFVIDKFPISRPNLTFSTLTVSNMSPEDSSIYLCSVVDGNQPQHFGDGTRLSIL.

The V gene is TRBV7-2, the J gene TRBJ2-3, with 11 bases fitting TRBD1. CDR1 SGHTA and CDR2 FQGNSA come from the germline V gene. CDR3 size: 15 residues. With V trimmed by 5 bases and J by 3 bases, 4 bases remained unmatched. The chain's CDR3 is CASSLGQGATDTQYF. DNA for the CDR3: TGTGCCAGCAGCCTAGGACAGGGGGCAACAGATACGCAGTATTTT. The complete variable domain, with remaining parts taken from reference TRBV7-2 and TRBJ2-3, reads GAGVSQSPSNKVTEKGKDVELRCDPISGHTALYWYRQSLGQGLEFLIYFQGNSAPDKSGLPSDRFSAERTGGSVSTLTIQRTQQEDSAVYLCASSLGQGATDTQYFGPGTRLTVL.

The chain carries TRBV4-1 and TRBJ2-5; 9 bases align to TRBD2. The junction had 9 bases not matched to a gene; V was cut back by 0 bases and J by 7 bases. This CDR3 has 16 amino acids. Germline assignment: CDR1 MGHRA and CDR2 YSYEKL. The CDR3 loop reads CASSQDRPSGARTQYF. The CDR3 nucleotides are TGCGCCAGCAGCCAAGATAGGCCTAGCGGGGCACGGACCCAGTACTTC.

The J gene is TRBJ2-1, the V gene TRBV6-5; D is perhaps TRBD2 (5 bases). The V end was cut by 4 bases, the J end by 9 bases, with 16 bases between. This CDR3 is built from 14 residues. The V gene's germline CDR1 is MNHEY and CDR2 SVGAGI. The CDR3 here is CASSFTPPGGEQFF. Here the CDR3 DNA reads TGTGCCAGCAGTTTCACCCCCCCAGGAGGTGAGCAGTTCTTC.

The table lists this clone with a count of one. V and J are TRBV9 and TRBJ2-1; TRBD2 is a possible D gene (5 bases). The V end was cut by 0 bases, the J end by 3 bases, with 10 bases between. Germline-derived CDR1 and CDR2 are SGDLS and YYNGEE. CDR3 length equals 15 residues. The CDR3 bases are TGTGCCAGCAGCGTAGACGGGGAAGGCTACAATGAGCAGTTCTTC. Translated: CASSVDGEGYNEQFF.

The rearrangement links TRBV6-6 to TRBJ1-2; possibly TRBD1 for D (5 bases). V was clipped by 6 bases and J by 3 bases, with 20 bases between them. The germline CDR1 and CDR2 sequences are MNHNY and SVGAGI (reference sequence). CDR3 length: 16 residues. This chain's CDR3 is CASRPEFRGAYYGYTF. Here the CDR3 DNA reads TGTGCCAGCAGACCGGAGTTTAGGGGCGCCTACTATGGCTACACCTTC.

The chain joins TRBV5-4 to TRBJ2-1; possibly TRBD1 for D (6 bases). CDR3 length: 14 amino acids. V shed 0 bases and J shed 13 bases, with 17 bases lying between them. Germline CDR1 SGHNT, CDR2 YYREEE (reference sequence). The CDR3 here is CASSLDGTYEHQFF. The CDR3 region has the DNA TGTGCCAGCAGCTTGGACGGGACATACGAGCACCAGTTCTTC.

This chain connects TRBV7-9 to TRBJ2-4; no clear D gene. The CDR3 consists of 12 residues. V dropped 0 bases and J dropped 9 bases, with 6 bases sitting between them. Germline CDR1 SEHNR, CDR2 FQNEAQ (reference sequence). Written as DNA, the CDR3 is TGTGCCAGCAGCTTAGCCGAGAGCATTCAGTACTTC. Encoded protein: CASSLAESIQYF.

The chain employs TRBV30 and TRBJ2-3; D is unclear. The CDR3 is 13 amino acids. The V end lost 1 base, the J end lost 2 bases, and 7 bases lay between the germline ends. Per germline, CDR1 GTSNPN and CDR2 SVGIG (reference sequence). The CDR3 region has the DNA TGTGCCTGGAGTGAACTTAACACAGATACGCAGTATTTT. Protein sequence: CAWSELNTDTQYF.

The V call is TRBV10-3, the J call TRBJ2-2; 8 bases line up with TRBD2. The CDR3 length is 19 residues. The germline V gene has CDR1 ENHRY and CDR2 SYGVKD. V was clipped by 6 bases and J by 1 base; unmatched bases: 16. The CDR3 region is CAIRGADGGGGMNTGELFF. In DNA form, the CDR3 reads TGTGCCATCAGGGGGGCAGACGGTGGCGGGGGGATGAACACCGGGGAGCTGTTTTTT.